This T cell receptor beta chain was identified during a study of PD-L1 blockade in urothelial cancer. Assay used: immunoSEQ multiplex PCR; TCRdb lists only in-frame clones, some missing. The sample shows roughly 120,000 clones, 85% to 95% of them seen only once. Germline loops: CDR1 SGHVS, CDR2 FNYEAQ. The CDR3 spans 14 residues. V shed 5 bases, J shed 6 bases, and the junction held 5 bases outside the gene matches. The time point here: peripheral blood 6 weeks after treatment start. It was locally advanced or metastatic urothelial carcinoma that patients had. The J gene is TRBJ2-1, the V gene TRBV7-6; 9 nucleotides line up with TRBD2. The TCR was taken from a man aged 60 to 75 with urothelial cancer. The sequences come from PBMCs, collected around atezolizumab (anti-PD-L1) treatment. This chain's CDR3 is CASSEGLASNEQFF. For the CDR3, the DNA is TGTGCCAGCAGCGAGGGACTAGCCTCCAATGAGCAGTTCTTC.